These T cell receptor beta chains were read from a single sample in a study of early T cells in non-severe SARS-CoV-2 infection. TCRdb called the 5' RACE reads again in MiXCR, with one record for every CDR3 protein. The table includes tens of thousands of distinct CDR3 sequences, 9.5% to 15% detected once. Input material: whole blood. Receptors were obtained from an adult who was a healthcare worker with PCR-confirmed SARS-CoV-2 infection or an uninfected control (not recorded which). CDR3s include the opening cysteine and the closing phenylalanine or tryptophan. Fields, in order: clone size, J gene, D gene, V gene, CDR3 DNA, CDR3 protein. D genes are given only for firm matches. Size tells how often a clone was seen (once, few, many) or the class of an expanded clone, and some rows leave it out.

>many|TRBJ2-7|.|TRBV10-3
TGTGCCATCAGTGACCCGGACGGATCCTACGAGCAGTACTTC
CAISDPDGSYEQYF
>many|TRBJ2-5|.|TRBV30
TGTGCCTGGAGTGGCGGGCTCCAAGAGACCCAGTACTTC
CAWSGGLQETQYF
>.|TRBJ2-1|TRBD1|TRBV28
TGTGCCAGCAGTTTACCCCTAGACAGGGCGAATGAGCAGTTCTTC
CASSLPLDRANEQFF
>few|TRBJ1-1|.|TRBV7-2
TGTGCCAGCAGCTTTAATCCCTTGAACACTGAAGCTTTCTTT
CASSFNPLNTEAFF
>.|TRBJ1-2|.|TRBV6-5
TGTGCCAGCAGTCCTGGACAGATCTATGGCTACACCTTC
CASSPGQIYGYTF
>many|TRBJ1-5|.|TRBV6-6
TGTGCCAGCACTTGGACAGCCAGCGATCAGCCCCAGCATTTT
CASTWTASDQPQHF
>many|TRBJ2-1|TRBD1|TRBV7-9
TGTGCCAGCAGCTTAACCGGGACAGTCTACAATGAGCAGTTCTTC
CASSLTGTVYNEQFF
>.|TRBJ2-3|.|TRBV29-1
TGCAGCGTTGAAAGGCAGCCAAACACAGATACGCAGTATTTT
CSVERQPNTDTQYF
>few|TRBJ1-1|.|TRBV5-1
TGCGCCAGCAGCCCCCGTCCGGGGAGCGGGACTGAAGCTTTCTTT
CASSPRPGSGTEAFF
>many|TRBJ1-1|.|TRBV20-1
TGCAGTGCTAGAAGCCCCCACAGGGCGAACACTGAAGCTTTCTTT
CSARSPHRANTEAFF
>.|TRBJ1-2|.|TRBV28
TGTGCCAGCAGTTTAAGCCTGCAAGGCTATGGCTACACCTTC
CASSLSLQGYGYTF
>many|TRBJ2-7|TRBD1|TRBV29-1
TGCAGCGCTACGGGACAGATATCTCATGAGCAGTACTTC
CSATGQISHEQYF
>.|TRBJ2-7|TRBD1|TRBV6-5
TGTGCCAGCAGTACGGGCAGGGGGCAGTCCTACGAGCAGTACTTC
CASSTGRGQSYEQYF
>few|TRBJ2-7|.|TRBV6-5
TGTGCCAGCAGCCGCGGATCAACCTACGAGCAGTACTTC
CASSRGSTYEQYF
>.|TRBJ2-5|.|TRBV5-1
TGCGCCAGCAGCTTAGGGGGACCAAAAGAGACCCAGTACTTC
CASSLGGPKETQYF
>many|TRBJ2-3|.|TRBV11-2
TGTGCCAGCAGCTTTCGGACGGAAACAGATACGCAGTATTTT
CASSFRTETDTQYF
>many|TRBJ2-7|.|TRBV5-5
TGTGCCAGCAGCTTCATTAAAGTCTCCTACGAGCAGTACTTC
CASSFIKVSYEQYF
>.|TRBJ2-4|.|TRBV21-1
TGTGCCAGCAGCAAGGACCGCATTGAACTAGCCAAAAACATTCAGTACTTC
CASSKDRIELAKNIQYF
>many|TRBJ2-5|TRBD2|TRBV5-1
TGCGCCAGCAGCACACTAGCGGGGGAAGAGACCCAGTACTTC
CASSTLAGEETQYF
>.|TRBJ2-1|.|TRBV7-2
TGTGCCAGCAGCTTACAGGTAGCGACCTACAATGAGCAGTTCTTC
CASSLQVATYNEQFF
>many|TRBJ2-7|TRBD2|TRBV7-2
TGTGCCAGCAGCTTAGACCCGGCTAGCGGATACGAGCAGTACTTC
CASSLDPASGYEQYF
>many|TRBJ1-2|.|TRBV4-2
TGTGCCAGCAGCTCGCAGGGAAACTATGGCTACACCTTC
CASSSQGNYGYTF
>many|TRBJ2-5|TRBD1|TRBV6-6
TGTGCCAGCAGGCATCGGGACAGGGGAGTCCAAGAGACCCAGTACTTC
CASRHRDRGVQETQYF